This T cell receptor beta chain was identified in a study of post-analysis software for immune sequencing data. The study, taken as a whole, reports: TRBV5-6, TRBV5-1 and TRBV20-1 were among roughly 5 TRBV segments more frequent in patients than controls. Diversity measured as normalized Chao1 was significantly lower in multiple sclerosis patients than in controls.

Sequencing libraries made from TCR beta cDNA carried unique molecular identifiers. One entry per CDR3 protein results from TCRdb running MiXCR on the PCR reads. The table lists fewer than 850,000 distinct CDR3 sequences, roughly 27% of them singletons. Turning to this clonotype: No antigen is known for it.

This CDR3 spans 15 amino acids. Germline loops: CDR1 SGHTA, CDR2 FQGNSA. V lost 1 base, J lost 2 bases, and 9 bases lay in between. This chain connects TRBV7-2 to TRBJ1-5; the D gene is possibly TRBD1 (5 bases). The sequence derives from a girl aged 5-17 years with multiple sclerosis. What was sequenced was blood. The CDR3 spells CASSLGGARNQPQHF. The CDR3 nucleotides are TGTGCCAGCAGCTTAGGCGGGGCCCGCAATCAGCCCCAGCATTTT.